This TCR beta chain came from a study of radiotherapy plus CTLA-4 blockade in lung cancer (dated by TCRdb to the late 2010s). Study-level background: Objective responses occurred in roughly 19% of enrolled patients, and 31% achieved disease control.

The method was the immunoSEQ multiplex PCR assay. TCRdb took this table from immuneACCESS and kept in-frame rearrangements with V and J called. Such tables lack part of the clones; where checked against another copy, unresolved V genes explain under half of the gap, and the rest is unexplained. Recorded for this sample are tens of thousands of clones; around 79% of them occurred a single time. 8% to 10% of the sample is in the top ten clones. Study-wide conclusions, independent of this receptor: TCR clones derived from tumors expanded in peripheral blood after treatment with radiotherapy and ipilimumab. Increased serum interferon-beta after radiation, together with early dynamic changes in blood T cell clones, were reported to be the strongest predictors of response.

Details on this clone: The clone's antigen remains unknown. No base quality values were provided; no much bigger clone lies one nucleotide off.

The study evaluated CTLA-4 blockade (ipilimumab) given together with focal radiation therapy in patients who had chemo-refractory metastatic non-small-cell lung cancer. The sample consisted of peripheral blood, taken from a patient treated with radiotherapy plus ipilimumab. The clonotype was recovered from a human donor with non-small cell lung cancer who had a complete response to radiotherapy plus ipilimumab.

The DNA sequence is given as TGCGCCAGCAGCCAAGATTCACAGACACACGGCACTGAAGCTTTCTTT. It encodes CASSQDSQTHGTEAFF. Recombination linked TRBV4-3 to TRBJ1-1; the D gene assignment is ambiguous. The germline V gene gives CDR1 as LGHNA and CDR2 as YSLEER. V drops 0 bases and J drops 4 bases, leaving 15 bases in between. From the cysteine through the phenylalanine, the CDR3 covers 16 amino acids. CDR3 DNA is the only sequence kept; it has 48 bases, read in frame from the first base.